This entry lists 29 T cell receptor beta chains sequenced from one sample in a study of shared clonotypes between healthy human individuals. Clones were sequenced by immunoSEQ multiplex PCR, and TCRdb holds only the in-frame ones, with some missing. The sample consists of some 2.4 million clones, 80% to 95% of them appearing once. The sample taken for sequencing was naive CD4+ T cells from PBMCs. Specified subset: CD45RA+ positively selected. The receptors derive from a man aged 18 to 29 in good health. Some clones in this sample may be carry-over from other donors' samples.

The CDR3 sequence is CASSGGPRTYEQYF. The CDR3 DNA is TGTGCCAGCAGCGGGGGACCGAGAACGTACGAGCAGTACTTC. The chain is built from TRBV5-8 and TRBJ2-7; D is perhaps TRBD1 or TRBD2 (5 bases each). The CDR3 is made up of 14 amino acids. CDR1 is SGHTS, CDR2 YDEGEE, per germline. Between the trimmed V and J ends, which lost 4 bases and 4 bases, there was a span of 15 bases.

The chain carries TRBV7-2 and TRBJ2-5; 10 bases align to TRBD1. Trimming took 10 bases from V and 5 from J; bases not matched to a gene: 7. The germline V gene encodes CDR1 SGHTA and CDR2 FQGNSA. The CDR3 is made up of 13 amino acids. The CDR3 DNA is TGTGCCACCGCCTTGGACAGGGGGGAGACCCAGTACTTC. Its protein is CATALDRGETQYF.

The chain is built from TRBV6-6 and TRBJ2-7; perhaps TRBD2 as D (5 bases). Germline lookup yields CDR1 MNHNY and CDR2 SVGAGI (reference sequence). This CDR3 has 13 residues. The germline V and J ends were trimmed by 6 bases and 3 bases, with 12 bases remaining between them. CDR3 region: CASRLGSDYEQYF. For the CDR3, the DNA is TGTGCCAGCAGACTGGGTAGCGACTACGAGCAGTACTTC.

Here the CDR3 reads CATTNSGRASNEQFF. Written as DNA, the CDR3 is TGTGCCACCACTAATAGCGGGAGAGCCTCCAATGAGCAGTTCTTC. V and J are TRBV2 and TRBJ2-1, with 9 bases lining up with TRBD2. Trimming removed 10 bases from V and 6 bases from J; junction bases left unmatched: 13. The germline gives CDR1 SNHLY, CDR2 FYNNEI. CDR3 size: 15 residues.

V is TRBV9 and J is TRBJ1-4; D is perhaps TRBD1 (5 bases). The V gene's germline CDR1 is SGDLS and CDR2 YYNGEE. CDR3 size: 13 residues. V gave up 2 bases and J gave up 7 bases, with 9 bases separating them. The CDR3: CASSVGQGEKLFF. In DNA, the CDR3 is TGTGCCAGCAGCGTGGGTCAGGGTGAAAAACTGTTTTTT.

The rearrangement uses TRBV7-2 and TRBJ1-4; 11 bases match TRBD1. This CDR3 comprises 15 residues. The V and J ends lost 3 bases and 8 bases, in that order; junction bases with no gene match: 5. Germline-derived CDR1 and CDR2 are SGHTA and FQGNSA. The CDR3: CASSLDRGRGEKLFF. In DNA, the CDR3 is TGTGCCAGCAGCTTGGACAGGGGGCGAGGGGAAAAACTGTTTTTT.

The chain recombines TRBV7-2 with TRBJ2-7; 10 nucleotides align to TRBD2. There are 15 residues in the CDR3. The trim removed 1 base at V and 6 bases at J, leaving 6 bases unmatched. From germline, CDR1 is SGHTA and CDR2 FQGNSA. The CDR3 coding sequence is TGTGCCAGCAGCTTAGAGGCTAGCGGGAGAGGCGAGCAGTACTTC. Residues: CASSLEASGRGEQYF.

V and J are TRBV2 and TRBJ2-7, with D hard to call. V dropped 6 bases and J dropped 10 bases, with 19 bases sitting between them. CDR1 and CDR2 (germline): SNHLY, FYNNEI. CDR3 length: 13 residues. The CDR3 reads CASRSTLWAGQYF. The DNA of the CDR3 is TGTGCCAGCAGGTCAACCTTGTGGGCCGGACAGTACTTC.

V gene TRBV15 combines with J gene TRBJ2-5, with D perhaps assigned TRBD1 or TRBD2 (6 bases each). There are 14 residues in the CDR3. The germline V gene encodes CDR1 LNHNV and CDR2 YYDKDF (reference sequence). V was cut by 1 base and J by 6 bases, with 12 bases left in between. The CDR3 sequence: CATSRGGGGKTQYF. CDR3 DNA sequence: TGTGCCACCAGCAGAGGTGGGGGCGGGAAGACCCAGTACTTC.

V is TRBV19 and J is TRBJ1-4; no clear D. V was shortened by 1 base and J by 8 bases, with 14 bases between the two germline ends. The CDR3 consists of 15 residues. Germline V gives CDR1 LNHDA, CDR2 SQIVND (reference sequence). For the CDR3, the DNA is TGTGCCAGTAGTATAGCGTCGGGAGGAGGAGAAAAACTGTTTTTT. Translated, it gives CASSIASGGGEKLFF. The full variable domain, with the rest looked up from reference TRBV19 and TRBJ1-4, is DGGITQSPKYLFRKEGQNVTLSCEQNLNHDAMYWYRQDPGQGLRLIYYSQIVNDFQKGDIAEGYSVSREKKESFPLTVTSAQKNPTAFYLCASSIASGGGEKLFFGSGTQLSVL.

This clone was recorded only once. The chain couples TRBV5-1 to TRBJ2-1; D is undetermined. This CDR3 contains 15 residues. Germline CDR1 reads SGHRS; CDR2 reads YFSETQ. V was cut by 1 base and J by 1 base, with 9 bases left in between. The CDR3 DNA reads TGCGCCAGCAGCTTGCGGGCCTGGTCCTACAATGAGCAGTTCTTC. This encodes CASSLRAWSYNEQFF.

This sequence joins TRBV12-1 and TRBJ2-1; TRBD2 is the table's D call, not checked against the DNA. TRBV12-1 is assigned pseudogene status. The CDR3 has 17 amino acids. CDR3 coding DNA: TGTGCCAGCAGCTTTGAGGGGCGGGAGGGGTTTTACAATGAGCAGTTCTTC. Protein: CASSFEGREGFYNEQFF.

This chain links TRBV10-3 with TRBJ2-3; 10 nucleotides match TRBD2. V lost 5 bases to trimming and J lost 1 base; unmatched junction nucleotides: 9. The germline V gene has CDR1 ENHRY and CDR2 SYGVKD. This CDR3 spans 17 amino acids. The chain's CDR3 is CAISTLLAGAGTDTQYF. Written as DNA, the CDR3 is TGTGCCATCAGTACCCTCCTAGCGGGAGCGGGCACAGATACGCAGTATTTT.

On this clone: Other nucleotide sequences in the sample specify the same CDR3. The V call is TRBV11-2, the J call TRBJ2-3; the match to TRBD2 covers 11 bases. This CDR3 has 16 amino acids. The ends lost 5 bases at V and 0 bases at J; junction bases unmatched: 4. Germline CDR1 and CDR2: SGHAT and FQNNGV. CDR3 loop: CASSLGLAASTDTQYF. The DNA of the CDR3 is TGTGCCAGCAGCCTGGGACTAGCGGCGAGCACAGATACGCAGTATTTT.

The rearrangement uses TRBV5-4 and TRBJ2-1; TRBD2 matches at 16 bases. Germline CDR1 is SGHNT and CDR2 is YYREEE (reference sequence). This CDR3 is built from 17 residues. V lost 4 bases and J lost 8; bases outside the gene matches: 9. CDR3 region: CASSPGGLAGGFHEQFF. CDR3 nucleotides: TGTGCCAGCAGCCCCGGGGGACTAGCGGGAGGGTTCCATGAGCAGTTCTTC.

V and J are TRBV2 and TRBJ2-7; a weak D match, TRBD2 (6 bases). The CDR3 covers 14 residues. Germline CDR1 reads SNHLY; CDR2 reads FYNNEI. Trimming took off 2 bases at V and 2 bases at J, with 10 bases between the two ends. This chain's CDR3 is CASSERDSPYEQYF. The CDR3 nucleotides read TGTGCCAGCAGTGAACGGGACTCTCCCTACGAGCAGTACTTC.

This sequence joins TRBV28 and TRBJ2-5, with TRBD2 matching 11 bases. The CDR3 has 15 residues. The germline V gene has CDR1 MDHEN and CDR2 SYDVKM. V lost 6 bases, J lost 0 bases, and 3 bases stayed unmatched. This chain's CDR3 is CASRSTSGDQETQYF. The CDR3 region has the DNA TGTGCCAGCAGGTCGACTAGCGGGGACCAAGAGACCCAGTACTTC. Drawing the rest from reference TRBV28 and TRBJ2-5, the complete variable domain is DVKVTQSSRYLVKRTGEKVFLECVQDMDHENMFWYRQDPGLGLRLIYFSYDVKMKEKGDIPEGYSVSREKKERFSLILESASTNQTSMYLCASRSTSGDQETQYFGPGTRLLVL.

A single count supports this clone. This rearrangement joins TRBV25-1 to TRBJ1-1; D might be TRBD1 (6 bases). The CDR3 is 12 amino acids. Deletions cut 8 bases from V and 3 bases from J, with 10 bases between. Germline V gene sequence: CDR1 MGHDK, CDR2 SYGVNS. The CDR3 spells CASGWGHTEAFF. CDR3 bases: TGTGCCAGCGGGTGGGGGCACACTGAAGCTTTCTTT.

Details on this clone: The identical CDR3 is also encoded by other nucleotide sequences in the sample. The chain carries TRBV5-1 and TRBJ2-1, with 11 bases identical to TRBD2. The CDR3 loop spans 15 amino acids. CDR1 is SGHRS, CDR2 YFSETQ, per germline. V lost 0 bases, J lost 4 bases, and 0 bases stayed unmatched. The CDR3 loop is CASSLGTSGYNEQFF. CDR3 sequence (DNA): TGCGCCAGCAGCTTGGGGACTAGCGGGTACAATGAGCAGTTCTTC.

V and J are TRBV7-9 and TRBJ2-7; the match to TRBD2 covers 14 bases. Per the germline V gene, CDR1 is SEHNR and CDR2 is FQNEAQ (reference sequence). V shed 4 bases and J 5 bases; nucleotides not matched to a gene: 7. The CDR3 is 16 amino acids. CDR3 in DNA: TGTGCCAGCAGCTCGGGACTAGCGGGAGTGATCCACGAGCAGTACTTC. This encodes CASSSGLAGVIHEQYF.

The chain uses TRBV7-2 and TRBJ2-7; a possible D gene is TRBD2 (5 bases). The CDR3 is 16 residues long. The germline V gene has CDR1 SGHTA and CDR2 FQGNSA. V dropped 5 bases and J dropped 4 bases, with 21 bases sitting between them. In DNA, the CDR3 is TGTGCCAGCAGCCTCTCCCCTACGTCGGGATTATACGAGCAGTACTTC. It encodes CASSLSPTSGLYEQYF. The variable domain in full, completed from reference TRBV7-2 and TRBJ2-7, reads GAGVSQSPSNKVTEKGKDVELRCDPISGHTALYWYRQSLGQGLEFLIYFQGNSAPDKSGLPSDRFSAERTGGSVSTLTIQRTQQEDSAVYLCASSLSPTSGLYEQYFGPGTRLTVT.

The CDR3 sequence is CASSFIGEETQYF. The DNA of the CDR3 is TGCGCCAGCAGCTTTATCGGTGAAGAGACCCAGTACTTC. The chain couples TRBV5-1 to TRBJ2-5; D is undetermined. There are 13 residues in the CDR3. V was cut by 2 bases and J by 3 bases, with 8 bases left in between. The germline V gene encodes CDR1 SGHRS and CDR2 YFSETQ.

CDR3 region: CASSLDGGFQETQYF. CDR3 nucleotide sequence: TGTGCCAGCAGCTTGGACGGAGGGTTCCAAGAGACCCAGTACTTC. The rearrangement links TRBV7-2 to TRBJ2-5; possibly TRBD2 for D (6 bases). V dropped 3 bases and J dropped 1 base, with 12 bases sitting between them. The CDR3 spans 15 residues. Germline assignment: CDR1 SGHTA and CDR2 FQGNSA.

In this sample, this clone turned up a few times. The sample carries other DNA sequences with the same CDR3. The rearrangement links TRBV7-9 to TRBJ2-3; no clear D. The CDR3 consists of 12 residues. V was trimmed by 1 base and J by 4 bases, leaving 3 bases between them. Germline V gives CDR1 SEHNR, CDR2 FQNEAQ (reference sequence). Here the CDR3 reads CASSLGADTQYF. CDR3 DNA: TGTGCCAGCAGCTTAGGGGCAGATACGCAGTATTTT.

This chain connects TRBV12-5 to TRBJ2-3; D may be TRBD1 (5 bases). This CDR3 comprises 13 residues. V lost 2 bases to trimming and J lost 4 bases, with 7 bases between them. The V gene's germline CDR1 is LGHNT and CDR2 FRNRAP. Here the CDR3 DNA reads TGTGCTAGTGGTTTGCTGGGGCCAGATACGCAGTATTTT. This translates into CASGLLGPDTQYF.

The chain carries TRBV25-1 and TRBJ2-7; TRBD2 might be the D (5 bases). Germline V gives CDR1 MGHDK, CDR2 SYGVNS. V lost 8 bases and J 3 bases, leaving 23 bases between the germline ends. The CDR3 consists of 16 residues. The CDR3, as DNA: TGTGCCAGCTCCATGGGCAATGAGGGATCTGGCTACGAGCAGTACTTC. Its translation: CASSMGNEGSGYEQYF.

This clone has a single count. The chain links TRBV6-5 to TRBJ1-1, with D unclear. Trimming took 4 bases from V and 1 from J, leaving 4 bases between them. This CDR3 is built from 12 residues. Germline CDR1 is MNHEY and CDR2 is SVGAGI. CDR3: CASSWANTEAFF. The CDR3, as DNA: TGTGCCAGCAGTTGGGCGAACACTGAAGCTTTCTTT.

This clone was counted a few times. The identical CDR3 is also encoded by other nucleotide sequences in the sample. The chain uses TRBV30 and TRBJ1-5, with 7 bases aligning to TRBD1. The CDR3 loop spans 13 amino acids. V shed 2 bases, J shed 7 bases, and the junction held 5 bases outside the gene matches. Germline CDR1 GTSNPN, CDR2 SVGIG (reference sequence). The CDR3 loop reads CAWSRTGDQPQHF. In DNA form, the CDR3 reads TGTGCCTGGAGTCGAACAGGGGACCAGCCCCAGCATTTT.

V usage is TRBV6-4 and J usage is TRBJ2-1; D is possibly TRBD1 or TRBD2 (6 bases each). The germline V and J ends were trimmed by 8 bases and 3 bases, with 14 bases remaining between them. This CDR3 comprises 14 residues. CDR1 is MRHNA and CDR2 is SNTAGT in the germline V gene. The CDR3: CASGGGPDYNEQFF. The CDR3 coding sequence is TGTGCCAGCGGTGGGGGGCCAGACTACAATGAGCAGTTCTTC.